This passage covers 31 T cell receptor beta chains from one sample sequenced in a study of blood T cell repertoires in COVID-19 (dated by TCRdb to the early 2020s). Library preparation employed the immunoSEQ multiplex PCR assay. TCRdb re-hosts the immuneACCESS table, in-frame sequences only. Its copies lack some clones; in the studies checked, an unresolved V gene accounts for under half of them, and the cause for the rest is not known. The sample table records tens of thousands of clones; roughly 77% of these occur just once. About 40% of the sample is taken by the ten largest. The sequenced sample consisted of peripheral blood. The receptors originated from a woman in her 70s with acute or convalescent COVID-19.

V is TRBV19 and J is TRBJ1-5; possibly TRBD1 for D (6 bases). Germline loops: CDR1 LNHDA, CDR2 SQIVND (reference sequence). The CDR3 is 17 residues long. V was shortened by 0 bases and J by 3 bases, with 15 bases between the two germline ends. CDR3 amino acids: CASSIEGGGQDNQPQHF. The CDR3, as DNA: TGTGCCAGTAGTATAGAGGGAGGGGGTCAAGACAATCAGCCCCAGCATTTT.

Note on this clone: Other DNA sequences in the sample encode the same CDR3. The chain links TRBV19 to TRBJ1-5; maybe TRBD1 (6 bases). V lost 5 bases, J lost 1 base, and 9 bases lay in between. The germline V gene has CDR1 LNHDA and CDR2 SQIVND (reference sequence). The CDR3 has 14 amino acids. The CDR3 is CASSPQGSNQPQHF. Here the CDR3 DNA reads TGTGCCAGTAGTCCTCAGGGGAGCAATCAGCCCCAGCATTTT.

The rearrangement links TRBV29-1 to TRBJ1-3; TRBD1 agrees at 7 bases. This CDR3 comprises 14 residues. The germline V gene encodes CDR1 SQVTM and CDR2 ANQGSEA. V trimming: 6 bases; J trimming: 0 bases; junction bases outside the gene matches: 5. The CDR3 reads CSVPGDSSGNTIYF. CDR3 nucleotide sequence: TGCAGCGTCCCAGGGGACAGCTCTGGAAACACCATATATTTT.

This rearrangement joins TRBV28 to TRBJ1-1; D remains ambiguous. V lost 0 bases to trimming and J lost 2 bases, with 7 bases between them. Per germline, CDR1 MDHEN and CDR2 SYDVKM. The CDR3 is 14 amino acids. CDR3 DNA: TGTGCCAGCAGTTTATGGGACTTCAACACTGAAGCTTTCTTT. It specifies CASSLWDFNTEAFF.

The chain joins TRBV4-1 to TRBJ1-1; possibly TRBD1 for D (5 bases). The germline V gene has CDR1 MGHRA and CDR2 YSYEKL. Between the trimmed V and J ends, which lost 4 bases and 1 base, there was a span of 13 bases. CDR3 length equals 15 residues. Here the CDR3 DNA reads TGCGCCAGCAGCCCCCCCATGACAGCGAACACTGAAGCTTTCTTT. Translation: CASSPPMTANTEAFF.

The chain employs TRBV19 and TRBJ2-7, with TRBD2 matching 10 bases. The germline V gene has CDR1 LNHDA and CDR2 SQIVND (reference sequence). J gave up 3 bases and V 4 bases, and 3 bases lay outside the gene matches. The CDR3 sequence is 14 residues long. CDR3 region: CASSTRLAGYEQYF. DNA for the CDR3: TGTGCCAGTAGTACCAGACTAGCGGGCTACGAGCAGTACTTC.

Comments on this clone: This sample also contains other DNA sequences that code for the same CDR3. This sequence joins TRBV11-3 and TRBJ2-1; 12 bases map to TRBD2. The CDR3 totals 17 residues. V trimming: 6 bases; J trimming: 6 bases; junction bases outside the gene matches: 12. In germline, CDR1 is SGHNT, CDR2 YENEEA. The CDR3 is CASSLGKGLAGVNEQFF. The CDR3 DNA follows: TGTGCCAGCAGTTTGGGTAAGGGACTAGCGGGCGTCAATGAGCAGTTCTTC.

The rearrangement links TRBV2 to TRBJ1-3; 11 bases are a match to TRBD1. With V trimmed by 3 bases and J by 1 base, 8 bases remained unmatched. In germline, CDR1 is SNHLY, CDR2 FYNNEI. The CDR3 is 18 amino acids. Here the CDR3 reads CASSEQTGTGGSGNTIYF. Written as DNA, the CDR3 is TGTGCCAGCAGTGAGCAAACCGGGACAGGGGGATCTGGAAACACCATATATTTT. The full variable domain, with the rest looked up from reference TRBV2 and TRBJ1-3, is EPEVTQTPSHQVTQMGQEVILRCVPISNHLYFYWYRQILGQKVEFLVSFYNNEISEKSEIFDDQFSVERPDGSNFTLKIRSTKLEDSAMYFCASSEQTGTGGSGNTIYFGEGSWLTVV.

The chain combines TRBV3-1 (or the pseudogene TRBV3-2) with TRBJ2-3; D is perhaps TRBD2 (7 bases). Trimming removed 1 base at V and 5 bases at J, with 13 bases between. The CDR3 has 15 residues. The germline V gene encodes CDR1 LGHDT and CDR2 YNNKEL (reference sequence). The CDR3 DNA reads TGTGCCAGCAGCCAAGTAGGGGGGGCCAGAGATACGCAGTATTTT. Amino acids: CASSQVGGARDTQYF.

This clone showed up just once. This chain joins TRBV2 and TRBJ1-3; the match to TRBD1 covers 7 bases. The CDR3 length is 16 residues. J lost 0 bases, V lost 4 bases, and 6 bases had no gene match. CDR1 is SNHLY, CDR2 FYNNEI, per germline. CDR3 amino acids: CASSAGAGGSGNTIYF. The CDR3 DNA reads TGTGCCAGCAGTGCAGGGGCAGGGGGCTCTGGAAACACCATATATTTT.

The J gene is TRBJ2-7, the V gene TRBV2; maybe TRBD1 (5 bases). Germline V CDR1 and CDR2: SNHLY, FYNNEI. This CDR3 comprises 11 residues. V dropped 3 bases and J dropped 5 bases, with 5 bases sitting between them. Here the CDR3 DNA reads TGTGCCAGCAGTGACAGGGACGAGCAGTACTTC. Translating gives CASSDRDEQYF.

This chain connects TRBV2 to TRBJ2-5, with a tentative D call TRBD2 (6 bases). Deletions cut 3 bases from V and 1 base from J, with 12 bases between. Germline V gene data show CDR1 as SNHLY and CDR2 as FYNNEI. CDR3 length equals 15 residues. CDR3 DNA: TGTGCCAGCAGTGACTCCCGGGGGTCCCAAGAGACCCAGTACTTC. Amino acids: CASSDSRGSQETQYF.

This sequence joins TRBV5-1 and TRBJ2-5; D perhaps matches TRBD1 (6 bases). Trimming shortened V by 3 bases and J by 2 bases, and 14 bases separated the two germline ends. The CDR3 is 15 residues long. Germline loops: CDR1 SGHRS, CDR2 YFSETQ. In nucleotides, the CDR3 is TGCGCCAGCAGCTCCCAAGGGACACCACAAGAGACCCAGTACTTC. The encoded protein is CASSSQGTPQETQYF.

The chain joins TRBV19 to TRBJ2-1; 7 positions match TRBD2. V gave up 4 bases and J gave up 9 bases; unmatched junction bases: 15. The V gene's germline CDR1 is LNHDA and CDR2 SQIVND (reference sequence). The CDR3 totals 16 residues. The CDR3 sequence is CASSTPTAGFTGEQFF. The CDR3 region has the DNA TGTGCCAGTAGTACCCCGACAGCGGGGTTTACTGGTGAGCAGTTCTTC.

This sequence joins TRBV4-2 and TRBJ2-7; TRBD1 is a possible D gene (7 bases). There are 15 residues in the CDR3. Germline loops: CDR1 LGHNA, CDR2 YNFKEQ. The V end was cut by 0 bases, the J end by 4 bases, with 13 bases between. CDR3 sequence (DNA): TGTGCCAGCAGCCAAGAGAGGAGGGGGCTGTACGAGCAGTACTTC. This translates into CASSQERRGLYEQYF.

This CDR3 is CASSLLGENTEAFF. The CDR3, as DNA: TGTGCCAGCAGCTTACTGGGCGAGAACACTGAAGCTTTCTTT. The chain couples TRBV7-8 to TRBJ1-1; D gene ambiguous. The V end was cut by 2 bases, the J end by 1 base, with 8 bases between. Germline V gene data show CDR1 as SGHVS and CDR2 as FQNEAQ. There are 14 residues in the CDR3. Full variable domain (remainder filled in from reference TRBV7-8 and TRBJ1-1): GAGVSQSPRYKVAKRGQDVALRCDPISGHVSLFWYQQALGQGPEFLTYFQNEAQLDKSGLPSDRFFAERPEGSVSTLKIQRTQQEDSAVYLCASSLLGENTEAFFGQGTRLTVV.

This rearrangement joins TRBV25-1 to TRBJ2-3; a possible D gene is TRBD1 (5 bases). This CDR3 has 13 residues. The V gene lost 10 bases and the J gene lost 4 bases, with 15 bases spanning the gap. Germline lookup yields CDR1 MGHDK and CDR2 SYGVNS. CDR3 amino acids: CAIKDSWADTQYF. In DNA form, the CDR3 reads TGTGCCATCAAAGACAGTTGGGCAGATACGCAGTATTTT.

The chain joins TRBV6-1 to TRBJ1-3; D possibly corresponds to TRBD1 (6 bases). The V gene's germline CDR1 is MNHNS and CDR2 SASEGT. This CDR3 has 16 residues. V was pared by 4 bases and J by 8 bases, with 21 bases between. This CDR3 is CASSAKRGGALDTIYF. CDR3 DNA sequence: TGTGCCAGCAGTGCCAAAAGGGGGGGCGCGTTGGACACCATATATTTT.

This sequence joins TRBV12-3 or TRBV12-4 and TRBJ2-3, with a possible D match to TRBD2 (5 bases). The CDR3 runs 13 residues. V lost 10 bases, J lost 2 bases, and 13 bases lay in between. CDR3 sequence: CATLSGNTDTQYF. Here the CDR3 DNA reads TGTGCCACTTTGAGCGGTAACACAGATACGCAGTATTTT.

This chain joins TRBV5-6 and TRBJ1-4, with D perhaps matching TRBD1 (6 bases). Germline CDR1 reads SGHDT; CDR2 reads YYEEEE. Trimming removed 1 base at V and 6 bases at J, with 13 bases between. The CDR3 runs 15 residues. The CDR3 region is CASSLNGGAYEKLFF. The CDR3 nucleotides are TGTGCCAGCAGCTTGAATGGGGGCGCTTATGAAAAACTGTTTTTT.

The genes are TRBV14 and TRBJ2-1; 7 nucleotides agree with TRBD2. CDR3 length equals 15 residues. J lost 2 bases, V lost 4 bases, and 5 bases had no gene match. From germline, CDR1 is SGHDN and CDR2 FVKESK. CDR3 loop: CASSPGLVAYNEQFF. The DNA for the CDR3 is TGTGCCAGCAGCCCTGGACTAGTAGCCTACAATGAGCAGTTCTTC.

The table lists this clone with a count of one. This chain uses TRBV6-5 with TRBJ2-3, with TRBD1 as a possible D gene (5 bases). The CDR3 runs to 13 residues. Germline V gene lookup returns CDR1 MNHEY and CDR2 SVGAGI. The germline V and J ends were trimmed by 10 bases and 2 bases, with 13 bases remaining between them. The CDR3 nucleotides read TGTGCCAACGTGACAGCGTTCACAGATACGCAGTATTTT. This codes for CANVTAFTDTQYF.

The rearrangement uses TRBV7-3 and TRBJ1-2; 11 bases fit TRBD1. Germline V gene sequence: CDR1 SGHTA, CDR2 FQGTGA. With 5 bases clipped from V and 7 bases from J, the junction kept 6 bases outside the gene matches. The CDR3 length is 14 residues. The CDR3 is CASSPTGTGGGYTF. The DNA of the CDR3 is TGTGCCAGCAGCCCAACCGGGACAGGGGGTGGCTACACCTTC.

The J gene is TRBJ1-3, the V gene TRBV24-1; no definite D call. Germline V gene data show CDR1 as KGHDR and CDR2 as SFDVKD. This CDR3 is built from 12 residues. The V and J ends lost 7 bases and 5 bases respectively, with 8 bases between them. CDR3 region: CATRSGRNTIYF. The DNA of the CDR3 is TGTGCCACCAGATCAGGAAGAAACACCATATATTTT.

The chain is built from TRBV19 and TRBJ2-5, with TRBD2 matching 8 bases. The junction had 7 bases not matched to a gene; V was cut back by 3 bases and J by 4 bases. Germline V gene lookup returns CDR1 LNHDA and CDR2 SQIVND (reference sequence). There are 15 residues in the CDR3. CDR3 DNA: TGTGCCAGTAGTATGGTCGGGGGGGCCGCAGAGACCCAGTACTTC. Translation: CASSMVGGAAETQYF.

This clone was detected once. V gene TRBV6-5 combines with J gene TRBJ2-5, with 11 bases lining up with TRBD1. The J segment lost 6 bases and the V segment lost 6 bases, leaving 3 bases of the junction unmatched. Germline V gene data show CDR1 as MNHEY and CDR2 as SVGAGI. The CDR3 consists of 13 residues. The CDR3 coding sequence is TGTGCCAGCAGCCGGGACAGGGGGAAGACCCAGTACTTC. Amino acids: CASSRDRGKTQYF.

The V gene is TRBV18, the J gene TRBJ1-3; D not resolved. Trimming removed 3 bases at V and 0 bases at J, with 15 bases between. The germline gives CDR1 KGHSH, CDR2 LQKENI. This CDR3 has 17 residues. CDR3 nucleotide sequence: TGTGCCAGCTCACCCATTTCAGGCGAGCTCTCTGGAAACACCATATATTTT. Translating it yields CASSPISGELSGNTIYF.

This chain connects TRBV12-3 or TRBV12-4 to TRBJ1-2; no definite D call. Trimming pared 3 bases from V and 7 bases from J, leaving 9 bases between. The CDR3 is 12 residues long. The DNA of the CDR3 is TGTGCCAGCAGTTTGGCAGCGCGTGGCTACACCTTC. This sequence encodes CASSLAARGYTF.

This clone was seen a handful of times. V usage is TRBV14 and J usage is TRBJ1-2, with D unclear. Germline V gene lookup returns CDR1 SGHDN and CDR2 FVKESK. The CDR3 loop spans 12 amino acids. Trimming shortened V by 3 bases and J by 8 bases, and 10 bases separated the two germline ends. The DNA for the CDR3 is TGTGCCAGCAGCCACCCGGAGGGCGGCTACACCTTC. It is translated as CASSHPEGGYTF.

This clone has only one observation. The CDR3: CASSGQGAQPQHF. CDR3 in DNA: TGTGCCAGCAGCGGACAGGGGGCGCAGCCCCAGCATTTT. The chain recombines TRBV3-1 (or the pseudogene TRBV3-2) with TRBJ1-5; 11 bases align to TRBD1. The CDR3 is 13 amino acids. Trimming cost V 5 bases and J 7 bases; bases outside gene matches: 1. Germline V gene lookup returns CDR1 LGHDT and CDR2 YNNKEL (reference sequence).

CDR3 sequence reads: CASAQDSSTYEQYF. For the CDR3, the DNA is TGCGCCAGCGCCCAGGACAGTTCGACCTACGAGCAGTACTTC. The V call is TRBV5-1, the J call TRBJ2-7, with a weak D call TRBD1 (6 bases). CDR1 and CDR2 (germline): SGHRS, YFSETQ. V was trimmed by 7 bases and J by 2 bases, leaving 16 bases between them. The CDR3 has 14 residues.